This TCR beta chain was identified in a study of T cell repertoires in cytomegalovirus infection. Study at large: Public TCR beta signature analysis indicated the presence of both CMV infection and matching HLA type. Overall study findings and caveats: HLA-C-restricted CMV-specific TCR beta clonotypes were dominant in the ex vivo response. There were carriers of CMV plus the relevant HLA, and cumulative public TCR beta family frequency identified them.

On this clonotype itself: The antigen is not known.

The CDR3 consists of 13 residues. The germline V gene has CDR1 SEHNR and CDR2 FQNEAQ (reference sequence). Trimming took 5 bases from V and 2 from J, leaving 6 bases between them. TCRdb analysed the reads with MiXCR anew, one entry per CDR3 protein. This table holds about 110,000 distinct CDR3 sequences, 10% found once. The specimen sequenced was PBMCs, sequenced either directly or after in vitro stimulation (not recorded which). The J gene is TRBJ1-4, the V gene TRBV7-9; D is unclear. The clonotype comes from a human donor in good health (CMV status not recorded). Some clones in this sample may be carry-over from other donors' samples. CDR3 sequence: CASSPGTNEKLFF. The CDR3 DNA reads TGTGCCAGCAGCCCCGGCACTAATGAAAAACTGTTTTTT.